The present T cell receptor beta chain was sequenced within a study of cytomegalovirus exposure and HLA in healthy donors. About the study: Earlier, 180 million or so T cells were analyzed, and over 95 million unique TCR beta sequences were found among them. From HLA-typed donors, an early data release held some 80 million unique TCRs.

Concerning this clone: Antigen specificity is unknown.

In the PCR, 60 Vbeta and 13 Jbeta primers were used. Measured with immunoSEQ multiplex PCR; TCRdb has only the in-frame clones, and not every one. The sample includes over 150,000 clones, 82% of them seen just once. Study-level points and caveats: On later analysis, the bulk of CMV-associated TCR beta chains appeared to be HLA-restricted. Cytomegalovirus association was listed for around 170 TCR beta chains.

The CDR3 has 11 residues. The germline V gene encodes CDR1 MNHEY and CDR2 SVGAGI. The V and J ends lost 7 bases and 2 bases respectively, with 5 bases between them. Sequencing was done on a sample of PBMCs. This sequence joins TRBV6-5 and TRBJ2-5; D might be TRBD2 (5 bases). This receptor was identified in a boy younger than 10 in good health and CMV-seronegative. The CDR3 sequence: CASTGQETQYF. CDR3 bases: TGTGCCAGCACGGGACAAGAGACCCAGTACTTC.